This TCR beta chain comes out of a study of CD8 T cell repertoires and HIV-1 epitope variants. Notes on this clone: Its antigen is still unknown.

Germline CDR1 reads LNHDA; CDR2 reads SQIVND (reference sequence). The CDR3 has 14 amino acids. Trimming stripped 5 bases from V and 3 bases from J, with 14 bases between. On the immunoSEQ platform, TCR beta CDR3s were sequenced at survey depth. Sequencing was performed with immunoSEQ multiplex PCR; in TCRdb, only in-frame clones are kept and a portion is missing. The sample yields fewer than 6,500 clones, about 59% seen once. This TCR came from a male donor with HIV. The rearrangement joins TRBV19 to TRBJ2-7; perhaps TRBD2 as D (6 bases). The sequenced material came from cultured CD8+ T cells derived from PBMCs. CDR3 DNA sequence: TGTGCCAGTAGTGCCGCGGGATCCTTCTACGAGCAGTACTTC. This translates into CASSAAGSFYEQYF.